This T cell receptor beta chain was sequenced for a study of blood T cell repertoires in COVID-19. Study-level background: Samples came from the United States, Italy and Spain, spanning acute and convalescent COVID-19. T cells, B-cell-depleted T cells, or PBMCs supplied cDNA or gDNA.

V lost 5 bases to trimming and J lost 5 bases; unmatched junction nucleotides: 5. CDR3 length: 14 amino acids. CDR1 is SGHDN, CDR2 FVKESK, per germline. Original processing notes: By means of reference gene primer amplification, nucleated cell counts were estimated. Repertoires were generated with immunoSEQ multiplex PCR, while TCRdb's copy carries only in-frame clones and drops some. V and J calls plus clone size are reproduced from that table; the DNA served to infer D and trimming. Among more than 150,000 clones listed, under 85% were seen once. The chain uses TRBV14 and TRBJ1-1; TRBD1 matches at 10 bases. This clonotype was obtained from a man aged 55 to 70 with active or convalescent COVID-19. The sequenced sample consisted of peripheral blood. CDR3 in amino acids: CASSFGQGGTEAFF. In nucleotides, the CDR3 is TGTGCCAGCAGCTTTGGACAGGGGGGTACTGAAGCTTTCTTT.